One and the same sample provided the 28 T cell receptor beta chains below, sequenced in a study of control samples from healthy donors and cancer patients. Some clones are missing from TCRdb's copy, which holds only in-frame ones; the method was immunoSEQ multiplex PCR. The table lists about 110,000 clones, 70% to 90% of them singletons, with roughly 4% in the top ten. The specimen sequenced was PBMCs. The receptor set was obtained from a woman aged 60-75 years with lung cancer.

This clone was observed once. The rearrangement uses TRBV5-6 and TRBJ2-7, with D possibly being TRBD1 (6 bases). The CDR3 is 11 amino acids. From germline, CDR1 is SGHDT and CDR2 YYEEEE. Between the trimmed V and J ends, which lost 4 bases and 9 bases, there was a span of 11 bases. DNA for the CDR3: TGTGCCAGCAGCGAGGGGACACTGCAGTACTTC. It codes for CASSEGTLQYF.

The chain employs TRBV5-6 and TRBJ1-2; D is perhaps TRBD1 (5 bases). The CDR3 spans 15 residues. V lost 4 bases to trimming and J lost 4 bases, with 17 bases between them. The V gene's germline CDR1 is SGHDT and CDR2 YYEEEE. The CDR3 DNA sequence: TGTGCCAGCAGCCTAAGGGACGGATCGAGCTATGGCTACACCTTC. It encodes CASSLRDGSSYGYTF.

The chain combines TRBV5-1 with TRBJ2-5, with a weak D call TRBD1 (6 bases). This CDR3 has 15 amino acids. CDR1 and CDR2 (germline): SGHRS, YFSETQ. V lost 2 bases and J lost 2, with 13 bases in between. CDR3 DNA: TGCGCCAGCAGCTTACAGGGAAGCGTGCAAGAGACCCAGTACTTC. Its protein product is CASSLQGSVQETQYF. Full variable domain (missing parts from reference TRBV5-1 and TRBJ2-5): KAGVTQTPRYLIKTRGQQVTLSCSPISGHRSVSWYQQTPGQGLQFLFEYFSETQRNKGNFPGRFSGRQFSNSRSEMNVSTLELGDSALYLCASSLQGSVQETQYFGPGTRLLVL.

V gene TRBV5-1 combines with J gene TRBJ2-2, with 9 positions matching TRBD2. From germline, CDR1 is SGHRS and CDR2 YFSETQ. V was pared by 2 bases and J by 6 bases, with 11 bases of the junction left unmatched. This CDR3 region has 17 residues. CDR3 protein: CASSFPRISGRPGELFF. The CDR3 nucleotides are TGCGCCAGCAGCTTCCCTCGGATTAGCGGGAGACCCGGGGAGCTGTTTTTT.

This chain uses TRBV5-1 with TRBJ1-1, with D perhaps matching TRBD1 (6 bases). Between the trimmed V and J ends, which lost 3 bases and 1 base, there was a span of 7 bases. The CDR3 sequence is 13 residues long. Germline-derived CDR1 and CDR2 are SGHRS and YFSETQ. Here the CDR3 DNA reads TGCGCCAGCAGCTGGGGACAGAACACTGAAGCTTTCTTT. Translating gives CASSWGQNTEAFF.

This clone was recorded a few times. This chain links TRBV27 with TRBJ2-5, with 9 bases that match TRBD1. V was pared by 5 bases and J by 5 bases, with 6 bases of the junction left unmatched. CDR3 length: 14 residues. Germline assignment: CDR1 MNHEY and CDR2 SMNVEV (reference sequence). The CDR3 DNA sequence: TGTGCCAGCAGTAAACAGGGGGCCGGGGAGACCCAGTACTTC. Translating it yields CASSKQGAGETQYF.

V is TRBV11-2 and J is TRBJ1-4; D is unclear. Germline V CDR1 and CDR2: SGHAT, FQNNGV. V dropped 1 base and J dropped 0 bases, with 3 bases sitting between them. This CDR3 region has 14 residues. CDR3 protein: CASSLGATNEKLFF. CDR3 bases: TGTGCCAGCAGCTTAGGCGCAACTAATGAAAAACTGTTTTTT.

CDR3 coding DNA: TGTGCCAGCAGCCAAGATGGTGGAGAAAAACTGTTTTTT. Amino acid sequence: CASSQDGGEKLFF. This chain links TRBV4-2 with TRBJ1-4; D gene uncertain. There are 13 residues in the CDR3. With 0 bases removed from V and 8 bases from J, the gap between germline ends came to 7 bases. Germline values: CDR1 LGHNA, CDR2 YNFKEQ.

The gene calls are TRBV19 and TRBJ1-1; the match to TRBD1 covers 8 bases. Losses at the gene ends were 3 bases for V and 5 bases for J; bases not matched to a gene: 5. CDR3 length equals 14 residues. CDR1 and CDR2 from the germline V gene are LNHDA and SQIVND (reference sequence). CDR3 DNA: TGTGCCAGTAGTATCACAGGGGGAGGGACTGAAGCTTTCTTT. Its protein product is CASSITGGGTEAFF.

This chain connects TRBV6-1 to TRBJ2-3, with D perhaps matching TRBD1 (6 bases). The CDR3 totals 16 residues. Trimming stripped 4 bases from V and 0 bases from J, with 14 bases between. Per the germline V gene, CDR1 is MNHNS and CDR2 is SASEGT. The CDR3 region is CASSAGQIKSTDTQYF. In DNA, the CDR3 is TGTGCCAGCAGTGCCGGACAGATCAAGAGCACAGATACGCAGTATTTT.

This clone was recorded once. The chain recombines TRBV7-9 with TRBJ1-1; D may be TRBD1 (6 bases). Looked up from germline, CDR1 is SEHNR and CDR2 is FQNEAQ (reference sequence). V shed 5 bases and J shed 0 bases, with 13 bases lying between them. This CDR3 spans 15 amino acids. The CDR3 loop reads CASSLGQLMNTEAFF. CDR3 DNA: TGTGCCAGCAGCCTAGGACAGTTAATGAACACTGAAGCTTTCTTT.

This clone appeared once. The rearrangement links TRBV9 to TRBJ2-2, with D perhaps matching TRBD2 (5 bases). CDR1 is SGDLS, CDR2 YYNGEE, per germline. The length of the CDR3 is 16 residues. Between the trimmed V and J ends, which lost 4 bases and 0 bases, there was a span of 13 bases. CDR3 coding DNA: TGTGCCAGCAGCTTCCAGGAGGCGGCGAACACCGGGGAGCTGTTTTTT. This sequence encodes CASSFQEAANTGELFF.

The chain is built from TRBV9 and TRBJ2-3; D gene ambiguous. V was trimmed by 0 bases and J by 5 bases, leaving 10 bases between them. This CDR3 is 14 amino acids long. Per the germline V gene, CDR1 is SGDLS and CDR2 is YYNGEE. CDR3 amino acids: CASSVGVVGDTQYF. The CDR3, as DNA: TGTGCCAGCAGCGTAGGGGTAGTCGGAGATACGCAGTATTTT.

V and J are TRBV18 and TRBJ2-3, with unresolved D. From germline, CDR1 is KGHSH and CDR2 LQKENI. The ends were cut back, 2 bases at V and 4 bases at J, with 7 bases in the middle. This CDR3 comprises 13 residues. The CDR3 loop is CASSPVRPDTQYF. Written as DNA, the CDR3 is TGTGCCAGCTCACCAGTACGCCCAGATACGCAGTATTTT.

This clone showed up just a few times. This chain uses TRBV7-9 with TRBJ1-2; possible D gene TRBD1, 5 bases. From germline, CDR1 is SEHNR and CDR2 FQNEAQ (reference sequence). The CDR3 is 13 amino acids. V was trimmed by 1 base and J by 3 bases, leaving 6 bases between them. CDR3 nucleotides: TGTGCCAGCAGCTTAGGAGGGGACTATGGCTACACCTTC. It codes for CASSLGGDYGYTF.

The gene calls are TRBV7-6 and TRBJ2-3; D gene uncertain. The CDR3 sequence is 15 residues long. The V and J ends lost 2 bases and 0 bases respectively, with 9 bases between them. The germline V gene encodes CDR1 SGHVS and CDR2 FNYEAQ. The CDR3 loop reads CASSLRVPSTDTQYF. The DNA for the CDR3 is TGTGCCAGCAGCTTACGGGTTCCTAGCACAGATACGCAGTATTTT. Full variable domain (rest looked up from reference TRBV7-6 and TRBJ2-3): GAGVSQSPRYKVTKRGQDVALRCDPISGHVSLYWYRQALGQGPEFLTYFNYEAQQDKSGLPNDRFSAERPEGSISTLTIQRTEQRDSAMYRCASSLRVPSTDTQYFGPGTRLTVL.

The V gene is TRBV27, the J gene TRBJ1-2; TRBD1 is a possible D gene (6 bases). V was pared by 0 bases and J by 4 bases, with 9 bases between. Per germline, CDR1 MNHEY and CDR2 SMNVEV (reference sequence). The CDR3 sequence is 14 residues long. The CDR3 here is CASSLSGGPYGYTF. The CDR3 nucleotides are TGTGCCAGCAGTTTATCGGGGGGCCCCTATGGCTACACCTTC.

The chain joins TRBV9 to TRBJ1-1, with a possible D match to TRBD1 (5 bases). The length of the CDR3 is 14 residues. Germline CDR1 reads SGDLS; CDR2 reads YYNGEE. V lost 2 bases to trimming and J lost 7 bases, with 15 bases between them. This CDR3 reads CASSVVGQGGEAFF. In DNA form, the CDR3 reads TGTGCCAGCAGCGTCGTCGGCCAGGGCGGTGAAGCTTTCTTT.

This rearrangement joins TRBV6-5 to TRBJ1-2, with 9 nucleotides matching TRBD1. Germline loops: CDR1 MNHEY, CDR2 SVGAGI. This CDR3 spans 15 amino acids. The J segment lost 4 bases and the V segment lost 7 bases, leaving 10 bases of the junction unmatched. CDR3 residues: CASTRPGQGIYGYTF. CDR3 bases: TGTGCCAGCACCCGCCCCGGACAGGGGATCTATGGCTACACCTTC.

This chain uses TRBV7-9 with TRBJ1-1; D not resolved. The CDR3 runs to 13 residues. V lost 5 bases and J 0 bases, leaving 7 bases between the germline ends. The germline gives CDR1 SEHNR, CDR2 FQNEAQ (reference sequence). The CDR3 nucleotides read TGTGCCAGCAGCCTTGATATGAACACTGAAGCTTTCTTT. This sequence encodes CASSLDMNTEAFF.

This chain connects TRBV21-1 to TRBJ2-7; no DNA check was done on the table's D call, TRBD1. TRBV21-1 is a known pseudogene. This CDR3 spans 15 amino acids. Here the CDR3 DNA reads TGTGCCAGCTTAACTAAACCAGGGGGCTCCTACGAGCAGTACTTC. It is translated as CASLTKPGGSYEQYF.

The chain carries TRBV29-1 and TRBJ2-1; no definite D call. The CDR3 has 13 residues. V shed 6 bases and J shed 0 bases, with 9 bases lying between them. Germline V lookup: CDR1 SQVTM, CDR2 ANQGSEA. CDR3 nucleotide sequence: TGCAGCGTACAGTACAGCTCCTACAATGAGCAGTTCTTC. Translation gives CSVQYSSYNEQFF.

V usage is TRBV5-5 and J usage is TRBJ1-5; D is undetermined. The CDR3 totals 13 residues. CDR1 is SGHKS, CDR2 YYEKEE, per germline (reference sequence). Trimming removed 2 bases at V and 10 bases at J, with 13 bases between. The CDR3 coding sequence is TGTGCCAGCAGCTTAACGGGAATCAGCCCCCAGCATTTT. Protein product: CASSLTGISPQHF.

V gene TRBV7-2 combines with J gene TRBJ2-5; TRBD2 matches at 7 bases. The CDR3 is 16 residues long. CDR1 and CDR2 from the germline V gene are SGHTA and FQGNSA. V shed 5 bases, J shed 3 bases, and the junction held 12 bases outside the gene matches. The DNA of the CDR3 is TGTGCCAGCAGCCGCCTAAAAGGCGGGGGAAAAGAGACCCAGTACTTC. Its protein product is CASSRLKGGGKETQYF.

CDR3 loop: CASSILDRPSSYNEQFF. In DNA form, the CDR3 reads TGTGCCAGTAGTATATTGGACAGGCCAAGCTCCTACAATGAGCAGTTCTTC. This chain connects TRBV19 to TRBJ2-1, with 7 bases fitting TRBD1. The CDR3 is 17 amino acids. The junction had 7 bases not matched to a gene; V was cut back by 2 bases and J by 0 bases. The V gene's germline CDR1 is LNHDA and CDR2 SQIVND (reference sequence). The full variable domain, in which reference TRBV19 and TRBJ2-1 provide the parts outside the CDR3, is DGGITQSPKYLFRKEGQNVTLSCEQNLNHDAMYWYRQDPGQGLRLIYYSQIVNDFQKGDIAEGYSVSREKKESFPLTVTSAQKNPTAFYLCASSILDRPSSYNEQFFGPGTRLTVL.

The rearrangement uses TRBV7-2 and TRBJ1-4; D might be TRBD1 (6 bases). Trimming removed 0 bases from V and 0 bases from J, with 14 bases in between. CDR1 is SGHTA and CDR2 is FQGNSA in the germline V gene. The CDR3 extends over 18 amino acids. The DNA for the CDR3 is TGTGCCAGCAGCTTAGCGGTGAGACAGGTGCCAACTAATGAAAAACTGTTTTTT. Its translation: CASSLAVRQVPTNEKLFF.

This chain uses TRBV14 with TRBJ2-2, with D perhaps matching TRBD1 (7 bases). V lost 1 base to trimming and J lost 4 bases, with 13 bases between them. In germline, CDR1 is SGHDN, CDR2 FVKESK. The CDR3 length is 16 residues. DNA for the CDR3: TGTGCCAGCAGCCAAGGCGGGACAGTATTCACCGGGGAGCTGTTTTTT. Its protein is CASSQGGTVFTGELFF.

With respect to this clone: One end of the junction is discordant with germline, which a read error may explain. This chain joins TRBV6-1 and TRBJ2-7; D is uncertain. The CDR3 totals 13 residues. Germline-derived CDR1 and CDR2 are MNHNS and SASEGT. CDR3 coding DNA: TGTGCCAGCAGTGAAGGGGATTGGGCCCCTAAGGACTTC. Translated, it gives CASSEGDWAPKDF.